This entry features one TCR beta chain sequence. Its antigen is not identified. The entry originates in a study of T cells after yellow fever vaccination. Researchers made TCR cDNA using 5'RACE template switching, and this step added a universal primer site and UMIs. TCRdb called the 5' RACE reads again in MiXCR, with one record for every CDR3 protein. The data contain about 630,000 distinct CDR3 sequences, 9% to 15% of them singletons. Whole-study findings and limits: Peaking on day 5 versus 15, the secondary response was faster but weaker. Bulk-population clonotypes that are abundant could appear as contaminants in FACS-sorted repertoires. Primary-vaccination clones mostly resurfaced post-booster (nearly 97% CD4, approximately 89% CD8).

The CDR3 covers 15 residues. Trimming shortened V by 3 bases and J by 1 base, and 13 bases separated the two germline ends. This clonotype was obtained from a man aged 25-40 years who received the YFV17D yellow fever vaccine. The chain employs TRBV12-3 or TRBV12-4 and TRBJ2-7; D is perhaps TRBD2 (5 bases). This sample comprised PBMCs, obtained on the day of the yellow fever booster vaccination. The chain's CDR3 is CASSLVGVLSYEQYF. CDR3 DNA: TGTGCCAGCAGTTTGGTGGGAGTTCTTTCCTACGAGCAGTACTTC.